The present T cell receptor (beta chain) was sequenced within a study of blood T cell repertoires in COVID-19. About the research overall: T cells, B-cell-depleted T cells, or PBMCs provided the cDNA or gDNA that served as material.

Individuals drawn from 20 to 30 US areas were roughly 18 to 95 years old. The method was immunoSEQ multiplex PCR; TCRdb's version includes in-frame clones alone and lacks a portion of them. The sample yields some 190,000 clones, 86% seen once. With 4 bases clipped from V and 4 bases from J, the junction kept 10 bases outside the gene matches. CDR1 is SGHRS and CDR2 is YFSETQ in the germline V gene. The CDR3 extends over 16 amino acids. Sequencing input: PBMCs or T cells enriched from blood (not recorded which). The receptor was derived from a man aged 35-49 years with acute COVID-19. V and J are TRBV5-1 and TRBJ2-7, with TRBD2 matching 11 bases. CDR3: CASSPAVAGGRYEQYF. CDR3 sequence (DNA): TGCGCCAGCAGCCCAGCCGTAGCGGGAGGGCGATACGAGCAGTACTTC.